This T cell receptor beta chain came from a study of T cells in Graves' hyperthyroidism and ophthalmopathy (dated by TCRdb to between 2017 and 2020). Regarding the research as a whole: Peripheral blood was sampled at the time of initial diagnosis, prior to any treatment. A discovery cohort of around 98 patients, 43 with Graves' ophthalmopathy and approximately 57 with stable Graves' hyperthyroidism, was used to find distinguishing TCR V-J signatures. Whether ophthalmopathy could be predicted prospectively was tested in an independent validation cohort made up of under 20 hyperthyroidism patients plus 17 patients who later progressed to ophthalmopathy. The 90 or so discovery patients were randomly split 7:3 into training and test sets. The study also compared thyroid tissue and blood T-cell repertoires from five or six Graves' hyperthyroidism patients. Following sampling, methimazole starting at 30 mg daily was given to hyperthyroidism patients, and high-dose intravenous methylprednisolone was given to ophthalmopathy patients. The paper describes TCR Vbeta CDR3 sequencing of about 140 peripheral blood samples, made up of approximately 40 ophthalmopathy patients, 70 to 75 hyperthyroidism patients and about 17 progressor patients. Here is what the overall study found, with its caveats: Most expanded thyroid clonotypes (frequency above 0.001) were also detected in blood, suggesting blood repertoires may reflect thyroid immune responses. Sample size was not statistically predetermined, and blinding of investigators to group allocation was not performed. Ophthalmopathy was separated from stable hyperthyroidism by a 13 V-J signature model, with just over 85% sensitivity and 81% to 82% specificity obtained in cross-validation and 80%/75% obtained in testing. In validation, the model predicted progression to ophthalmopathy a median of 6.5 months before onset, with about 71% sensitivity and 72.22% specificity.

A patient counted as having stable Graves' hyperthyroidism if no progression to ophthalmopathy occurred over 18 months of follow-up. Hyperthyroidism patients were newly diagnosed, had a disease duration of under 2 months, and were aged 18 to 65 years. The study excluded patients with uncontrolled infections, other autoimmune diseases, pregnancy or lactation. Diagnoses were established on the basis of clinical symptoms, serum thyroxine and TRAb, thyroid ultrasound, and orbital computed tomography. PBMCs were isolated from roughly 10 ml of fresh peripheral blood by Ficoll-Paque density gradient centrifugation. Total RNA was extracted using Trizol reagent, and RNA quality was assessed on an Agilent 2100 Bioanalyzer. TCR beta CDR3 regions were amplified from RNA transcripts. The first round of RT-PCR for the TCR CDR3 was performed with the HTBI primer set and the Qiagen OneStep RT-PCR kit. A second multiplex PCR round built the libraries, followed by size selection and purification. Libraries were sequenced paired-end with 100 bp reads on an Illumina HiSeq2000. Per the original workflow: Raw data were processed with SOAPnuke, discarding reads with adapters, uncalled bases, mean Phred below 15, or no exact constant-primer or identifier match. COPE v1.2.5 was used to merge the high-quality paired reads, and each unique nucleotide sequence was defined as a clonotype. MiTCR v1.1 was used to align clonotypes to the IMGT TRBV, TRBD and TRBJ reference segments. The analysis included only V-J combinations with a frequency above 0.0001, which together covered 99% to 99.2% of the repertoires. The TCS score was defined as the ratio of F50 (clonal expansion) to E x V (chaos), calculated using BLOSUM62-based TCRdist between CDR3 peptides within each V-J. Welch's t-statistics and random forest reduced approximately 520 V-J features to 10 to 15, which were used in a naive Bayes classifier (R e1071). TCRdb took the public reads, trimmed them with fastp at Q25, ran MiXCR for clone calling and kept in-frame beta chains. Entries that share a CDR3 protein sequence are merged under the most common genes and DNA. These V and J calls rely on TCRdb rather than the paper's analysis. This sample holds a few hundred thousand distinct CDR3 sequences; 15% to 18% were observed only once. The biggest ten clones account for under 8% of the sample.

This clonotype has a count of ten or more. Which antigen it targets is not known. Base quality data are lacking; no much larger clone is found one base away. From its cysteine to its phenylalanine, the CDR3 spans 15 amino acids. Of the read, only the CDR3 DNA is kept; its 45 bases are in frame from base 1. Trimming removed 5 bases from V and 5 bases from J, leaving 19 bases between the germline ends. Based on the germline V gene, the CDR1 and CDR2 sequences are SGHAT and FQNNGV. The sample consisted of blood. The sequence derives from a woman in her 30s with Graves' hyperthyroidism. The chain is assembled from TRBV11-2 and TRBJ2-7, with the D assignment possibly TRBD1 or TRBD2, given 5 matching bases for each. The sequenced DNA: TGTGCCAGCAGCGGGCCCCGAGGGGCGCTCGACGAGCAGTACTTC. Translated, this gives CASSGPRGALDEQYF.